This TCR beta chain is from a study of blood T cell repertoires in COVID-19. Turning to the study itself: There were acute and convalescent COVID-19 samples, and they came from the United States, Italy and Spain. PBMCs, B-cell-depleted T cells, or T cells were the source of the cDNA or gDNA that made up the material.

Trimming pared 5 bases from V and 6 bases from J, leaving 11 bases between. This CDR3 comprises 13 residues. From germline, CDR1 is SGHTA and CDR2 FQGTGA. Some clones are missing from TCRdb's copy, which holds only in-frame ones; the method was immunoSEQ multiplex PCR. The sample records about 250,000 clones, around 83% being singletons. This clone was detected only once. The V call is TRBV7-3, the J call TRBJ1-5, with D unclear. The sample consisted of peripheral blood. This TCR was recovered from a man aged 35-49 years with active or convalescent COVID-19. CDR3 amino acids: CASSRARGQPQHF. In DNA form, the CDR3 reads TGTGCCAGCAGCCGTGCACGAGGTCAGCCCCAGCATTTT.